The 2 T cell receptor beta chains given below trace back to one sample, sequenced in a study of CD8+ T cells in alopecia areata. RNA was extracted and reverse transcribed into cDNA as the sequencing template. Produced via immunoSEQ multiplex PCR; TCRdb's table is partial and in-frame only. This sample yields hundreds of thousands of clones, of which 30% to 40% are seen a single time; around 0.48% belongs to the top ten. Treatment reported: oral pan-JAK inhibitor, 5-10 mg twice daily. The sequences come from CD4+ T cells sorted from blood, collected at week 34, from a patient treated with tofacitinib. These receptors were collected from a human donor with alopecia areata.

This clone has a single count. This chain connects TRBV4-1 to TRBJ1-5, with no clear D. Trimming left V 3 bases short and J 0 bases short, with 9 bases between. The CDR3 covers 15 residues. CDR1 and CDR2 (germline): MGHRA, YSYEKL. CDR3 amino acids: CASSHGSGSNQPQHF. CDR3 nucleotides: TGCGCCAGCAGCCACGGGTCCGGTAGCAATCAGCCCCAGCATTTT.

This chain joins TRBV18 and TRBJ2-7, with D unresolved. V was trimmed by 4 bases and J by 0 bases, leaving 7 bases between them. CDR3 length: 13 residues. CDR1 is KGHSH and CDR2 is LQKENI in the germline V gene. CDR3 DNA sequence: TGTGCCAGCTCACTCCAGAGCTCCTACGAGCAGTACTTC. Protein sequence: CASSLQSSYEQYF. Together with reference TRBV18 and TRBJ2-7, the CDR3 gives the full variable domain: NAGVMQNPRHLVRRRGQEARLRCSPMKGHSHVYWYRQLPEEGLKFMVYLQKENIIDESGMPKERFSAEFPKEGPSILRIQQVVRGDSAAYFCASSLQSSYEQYFGPGTRLTVT.